This is a list of T cell receptor beta chains from one sample in a study of T cells in Graves' hyperthyroidism and ophthalmopathy. TCRdb analysed the multiplex PCR reads with MiXCR anew, one entry per CDR3 protein. The data show 550,000 to 850,000 distinct CDR3 sequences, with around 20% seen just once and approximately 15% held by the top ten. Sequenced sample: blood. The receptors were gathered from a woman aged 45-65 years with Graves' hyperthyroidism that later progressed to Graves' ophthalmopathy. Both conserved end residues are part of each CDR3. The D gene is left open where the match is weak. Clone sizes are given selectively: once, few, many, or a class where the clone is expanded.

TRBJ1-3 | - | TRBV11-3 | few | TGTGCCAGCAGCGATTCCAAGGGCTCTGGAAACACCATATATTTT | CASSDSKGSGNTIYF
TRBJ1-4 | - | TRBV6-1 | - | TGTGCCAGCGGGGGGGACCGAGATGATGAAAAACTGTTTTTT | CASGGDRDDEKLFF
TRBJ1-1 | - | TRBV6-5 | - | TGTGCCAGCAGTTACCCGGACAGCGGTTGGAACACTGAAGCTTTCTTT | CASSYPDSGWNTEAFF
TRBJ1-2 | - | TRBV6-1 | - | TGTGCCAGCAGACCGGTGCGGGAAAACTATGGCTACACCTTC | CASRPVRENYGYTF
TRBJ2-1 | TRBD1 | TRBV7-9 | few | TGTGCCAGCAGCTCCTCCGGGACAGGGGTCTATGAGCAGTTCTTC | CASSSSGTGVYEQFF
TRBJ2-7 | - | TRBV6-5 | many | TGTGCCAGCAGTTACGGCCGCAGAAACGAGCAGTACTTC | CASSYGRRNEQYF
TRBJ2-1 | - | TRBV7-9 | few | TGTGCCAGCAGCTTAGTGTTGGGGATGGGTGACAATGAGCAGTTCTTC | CASSLVLGMGDNEQFF
TRBJ1-5 | - | TRBV27 | - | TGTGCCAGCAGTTTAAACACCAGGTTCGGTCAGCCCCAGCATTTT | CASSLNTRFGQPQHF
TRBJ2-7 | - | TRBV7-9 | few | TGTGCCAGCAGCCCGACAGTTACCTACGAGCAGTACTTC | CASSPTVTYEQYF
TRBJ2-7 | - | TRBV3-1 | many | TGTGCCAGCAGCCGATCGAGGGCCTACGAGCAGTACTTC | CASSRSRAYEQYF
TRBJ2-7 | - | TRBV20-1 | - | TGCAGTGCTAGAGAGACAGCCTCCTACGAGCAGTACTTC | CSARETASYEQYF
TRBJ1-1 | - | TRBV6-6 | many | TGTGCCAGCAGTTACTCGTCACAGGCCGGTGGGGGCACTGAAGCTTTCTTT | CASSYSSQAGGGTEAFF
TRBJ2-2 | - | TRBV19 | few | TGTGCCAGTAGTATACGTGATGGCACCGGGGAGCTGTTTTTT | CASSIRDGTGELFF
TRBJ1-2 | - | TRBV9 | - | TGTGCCAGCAGCGTAGAACAGGGTCGCCGGGATGGCTACACCTTC | CASSVEQGRRDGYTF
TRBJ2-4 | TRBD2 | TRBV3-1 | few | TGTGCCAGCAGCCAAGATCTGAGGCGGGGGGGCCCGGACAACATTCAGTACTTC | CASSQDLRRGGPDNIQYF
TRBJ2-5 | TRBD2 | TRBV30 | many | TGTGCCTGGAGGGGTGGGCCGGAGCGACTAGCGGGGGAAGAGACCCAGTACTTC | CAWRGGPERLAGEETQYF
TRBJ1-1 | - | TRBV5-1 | - | TGCGCCAGCAGCCCGGGTGGTCCCGGCGAAGCTTTCTTT | CASSPGGPGEAFF
TRBJ1-2 | - | TRBV30 | - | TGTGCCTGGAGTGGCAGGGTTGGCTACACCTTC | CAWSGRVGYTF
TRBJ2-5 | - | TRBV3-1 | few | TGTGCCAGCAGCCCCGGACTAGGGGGGGCGTGGTACTTC | CASSPGLGGAWYF
TRBJ1-3 | - | TRBV10-3 | - | TGTGCCATCAGTGAGGGGGGGGGCTCTGGAAACACCATATATTTT | CAISEGGGSGNTIYF
TRBJ1-5 | - | TRBV3-1 | - | TGTGCCAGCAGCCAACTTGGAGGGGAGGACCAGCCCCAGCATTTT | CASSQLGGEDQPQHF